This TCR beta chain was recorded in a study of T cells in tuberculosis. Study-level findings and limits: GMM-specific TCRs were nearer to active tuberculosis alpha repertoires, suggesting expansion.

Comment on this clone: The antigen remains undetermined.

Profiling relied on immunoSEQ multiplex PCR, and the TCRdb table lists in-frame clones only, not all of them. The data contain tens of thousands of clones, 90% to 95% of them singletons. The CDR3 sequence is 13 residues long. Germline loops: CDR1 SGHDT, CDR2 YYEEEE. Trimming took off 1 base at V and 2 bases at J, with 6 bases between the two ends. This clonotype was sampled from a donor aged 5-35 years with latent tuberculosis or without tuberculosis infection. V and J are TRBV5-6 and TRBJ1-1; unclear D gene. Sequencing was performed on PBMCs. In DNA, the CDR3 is TGTGCCAGCAGCTTGTTACTAAACACTGAAGCTTTCTTT. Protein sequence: CASSLLLNTEAFF.